These 18 T cell receptor beta chains came from one sample sequenced in a study of cytomegalovirus exposure and HLA in healthy donors. Vbeta (60) and Jbeta (13) primers were used in the PCR. The assay was immunoSEQ multiplex PCR, and TCRdb's table has in-frame clones only and misses some. Among 160,000 or so clones listed, around 80% were seen once. The sequenced material came from PBMCs. The receptors were sampled from a man aged 35-49 years in good health and CMV-seronegative.

This sequence joins TRBV9 and TRBJ1-3; D is ambiguous. V was clipped by 2 bases and J by 0 bases, with 6 bases between them. CDR1 is SGDLS, CDR2 YYNGEE, per germline. The CDR3 covers 14 residues. CDR3 sequence (DNA): TGTGCCAGCAGCGTGACAAACTCTGGAAACACCATATATTTT. Translating it yields CASSVTNSGNTIYF.

This clone was seen a handful of times. The chain is built from TRBV7-2 and TRBJ2-1; 10 positions match TRBD2. CDR3 length: 19 residues. Losses at the gene ends were 3 bases for V and 0 bases for J; bases not matched to a gene: 11. Germline V gene data show CDR1 as SGHTA and CDR2 as FQGNSA. The CDR3 sequence: CASSLEGSGRWSSYNEQFF. CDR3 DNA: TGTGCCAGCAGCTTGGAGGGTAGCGGGAGGTGGAGCTCCTACAATGAGCAGTTCTTC.

The genes are TRBV4-2 and TRBJ2-7, with 10 bases that match TRBD2. With V trimmed by 4 bases and J by 1 base, 7 bases remained unmatched. The germline CDR1 and CDR2 sequences are LGHNA and YNFKEQ. The CDR3 runs 16 residues. The DNA for the CDR3 is TGTGCCAGCAGCCCTCAAGCGGGAGGGGTTTCCTACGAGCAGTACTTC. Its translation: CASSPQAGGVSYEQYF.

The chain carries TRBV28 and TRBJ2-3, with 9 bases that match TRBD1. Germline CDR1 MDHEN, CDR2 SYDVKM. The ends lost 5 bases at V and 0 bases at J; junction bases unmatched: 6. The CDR3 is 16 residues long. The CDR3 coding sequence is TGTGCCAGCAGTGCCCACGGGACAGGGAGCACAGATACGCAGTATTTT. This gives the protein CASSAHGTGSTDTQYF.

The rearrangement links TRBV6-1 to TRBJ2-7, with D perhaps TRBD1 (7 bases). The germline V gene encodes CDR1 MNHNS and CDR2 SASEGT. Trimming took off 10 bases at V and 3 bases at J, with 22 bases between the two ends. CDR3 length: 15 residues. The CDR3 nucleotides are TGTGCCACCCAACCCTCCAGACAGGGACTCTACGAGCAGTACTTC. It is translated as CATQPSRQGLYEQYF.

The rearrangement links TRBV4-1 to TRBJ2-3, with TRBD2 matching 9 bases. The CDR3 spans 15 residues. Losses at the gene ends were 1 base for V and 3 bases for J; bases not matched to a gene: 2. Germline V gene data show CDR1 as MGHRA and CDR2 as YSYEKL. CDR3 amino acids: CASSQAAGGTDTQYF. The CDR3 coding sequence is TGCGCCAGCAGCCAAGCCGCGGGAGGGACAGATACGCAGTATTTT.

The J gene is TRBJ1-2, the V gene TRBV29-1; possibly TRBD1 for D (5 bases). V was cut by 6 bases and J by 4 bases, with 18 bases left in between. Germline lookup yields CDR1 SQVTM and CDR2 ANQGSEA. This CDR3 has 14 amino acids. This CDR3 is CSVPNSQGVYGYTF. CDR3 nucleotide sequence: TGCAGCGTCCCAAATAGTCAGGGTGTCTATGGCTACACCTTC.

Only a few counts were recorded for this clone. V usage is TRBV27 and J usage is TRBJ2-7; D unclear. Germline V gene data show CDR1 as MNHEY and CDR2 as SMNVEV (reference sequence). The V end was cut by 3 bases, the J end by 6 bases, with 9 bases between. This CDR3 region has 12 residues. The CDR3 reads CASSFLFGEQYF. The CDR3 nucleotides read TGTGCCAGCAGTTTCTTGTTCGGCGAGCAGTACTTC.

The CDR3 DNA reads TGTGCCATCAGTGAGGAGGGAGGCGAGCAGTTCTTC. It is translated as CAISEEGGEQFF. V gene TRBV10-3 combines with J gene TRBJ2-1, with D maybe TRBD2 (6 bases). The CDR3 loop spans 12 amino acids. Germline V gene sequence: CDR1 ENHRY, CDR2 SYGVKD. Between the trimmed V and J ends, which lost 2 bases and 10 bases, there was a span of 9 bases.

CDR3 region: CASSYGTQRQETQYF. The CDR3 nucleotides read TGTGCCAGCAGCTACGGGACTCAGAGACAAGAGACCCAGTACTTC. This chain links TRBV5-8 with TRBJ2-5, with a weak D call TRBD2 (6 bases). Germline CDR1 reads SGHTS; CDR2 reads YDEGEE. Deletions cut 3 bases from V and 2 bases from J, with 14 bases between. The CDR3 has 15 amino acids.

This clone was observed a few times. This rearrangement joins TRBV27 to TRBJ2-1; TRBD2 matches at 13 bases. The CDR3 loop spans 15 amino acids. From germline, CDR1 is MNHEY and CDR2 SMNVEV (reference sequence). The V and J ends lost 0 bases and 7 bases, in that order; junction bases with no gene match: 0. CDR3 loop: CASSLSGLAGNEQFF. In DNA form, the CDR3 reads TGTGCCAGCAGTTTATCGGGACTAGCGGGGAATGAGCAGTTCTTC.

V and J are TRBV6-1 and TRBJ2-7; 10 nucleotides match TRBD2. Looked up from germline, CDR1 is MNHNS and CDR2 is SASEGT. The CDR3 contains 13 residues. With V trimmed by 5 bases and J by 4 bases, 2 bases remained unmatched. The CDR3 DNA follows: TGTGCCAGCAGTCTAGCGGGAGAGTACGAGCAGTACTTC. Its protein product is CASSLAGEYEQYF.

V gene TRBV7-2 combines with J gene TRBJ2-7, with 7 bases that match TRBD2. Trimming took 7 bases from V and 6 from J; bases not matched to a gene: 9. The CDR3 loop spans 13 amino acids. Germline CDR1 SGHTA, CDR2 FQGNSA. The CDR3 is CASNGEGRGEQYF. The CDR3 DNA is TGTGCCAGCAATGGGGAGGGCCGGGGCGAGCAGTACTTC.

The chain is built from TRBV14 and TRBJ2-7; possibly TRBD2 for D (5 bases). Germline loops: CDR1 SGHDN, CDR2 FVKESK. This CDR3 is built from 13 residues. The ends were cut back, 1 base at V and 6 bases at J, with 10 bases in the middle. The CDR3 DNA follows: TGTGCCAGCAGCCAAGGTCGGGGAAGCGAGCAGTACTTC. It codes for CASSQGRGSEQYF.

The chain recombines TRBV29-1 with TRBJ1-2; D call uncertain. The V end was cut by 4 bases, the J end by 4 bases, with 7 bases between. The CDR3 contains 11 residues. Looked up from germline, CDR1 is SQVTM and CDR2 is ANQGSEA. The CDR3 reads CSVVGGYGYTF. In nucleotides, the CDR3 is TGCAGCGTTGTCGGCGGCTATGGCTACACCTTC.

This sequence joins TRBV5-1 and TRBJ2-7, with 10 bases that match TRBD2. Trimming took 7 bases from V and 2 from J; bases not matched to a gene: 6. The length of the CDR3 is 14 residues. Germline CDR1 SGHRS, CDR2 YFSETQ. The CDR3 protein is CASRTSGIPYEQYF. The CDR3 DNA follows: TGCGCCAGCCGGACTAGCGGAATTCCCTACGAGCAGTACTTC.

This chain links TRBV10-3 with TRBJ2-7; 8 bases line up with TRBD2. With V trimmed by 10 bases and J by 0 bases, 8 bases remained unmatched. CDR1 and CDR2 (germline): ENHRY, SYGVKD. The CDR3 loop spans 14 amino acids. The CDR3: CATGLAESSYEQYF. The CDR3 DNA is TGTGCCACAGGACTAGCTGAAAGCTCCTACGAGCAGTACTTC.

This chain uses TRBV5-1 with TRBJ2-7; the match to TRBD2 covers 8 bases. The CDR3 runs 14 residues. J gave up 2 bases and V 4 bases, and 5 bases lay outside the gene matches. Germline lookup yields CDR1 SGHRS and CDR2 YFSETQ. CDR3 region: CASSPGGSAYEQYF. CDR3 nucleotide sequence: TGCGCCAGCAGCCCGGGGGGGAGCGCCTACGAGCAGTACTTC.